This passage covers 9 T cell receptor beta chains from one sample sequenced in a study of T cells in localized non-small cell lung cancer. The data were produced by immunoSEQ multiplex PCR, yet TCRdb's version contains in-frame clones alone and is incomplete. The profile shows almost 20,000 clones, approximately 89% of them singletons. Sequenced here: peripheral blood, sampled before any cancer treatment. All receptors derive from a man between 40 and 70 years old with stage I lung adenocarcinoma.

The chain links TRBV7-2 to TRBJ2-1, with a possible D match to TRBD1 (6 bases). The CDR3 has 13 residues. CDR1 SGHTA and CDR2 FQGNSA come from the germline V gene. V gave up 5 bases and J gave up 4 bases, with 9 bases separating them. CDR3 residues: CASSRDKYNEQFF. The CDR3, as DNA: TGTGCCAGCAGCCGGGACAAGTACAATGAGCAGTTCTTC.

The chain combines TRBV6-6 with TRBJ1-2; the D gene is possibly TRBD1 (5 bases). Trimming shortened V by 6 bases and J by 5 bases, and 16 bases separated the two germline ends. CDR1 is MNHNY and CDR2 is SVGAGI in the germline V gene (reference sequence). CDR3 length: 14 amino acids. The CDR3 region has the DNA TGTGCCAGCAGAAGCCACGGGGCAAGATATGGCTACACCTTC. It yields the protein CASRSHGARYGYTF.

The chain combines TRBV7-9 with TRBJ2-1, with 11 positions matching TRBD2. The CDR3 has 18 amino acids. V dropped 0 bases and J dropped 7; count of bases not matched to a gene: 11. Germline V gene data show CDR1 as SEHNR and CDR2 as FQNEAQ (reference sequence). The CDR3 DNA reads as TGTGCCAGCAGCTTAGCAAAGTCTAGCGGGAGGATAGGGAATGAGCAGTTCTTC. This translates into CASSLAKSSGRIGNEQFF.

The V and J genes are TRBV4-1 and TRBJ1-1; no clear D. The CDR3 runs 14 residues. The germline CDR1 and CDR2 sequences are MGHRA and YSYEKL. The germline V and J ends were trimmed by 9 bases and 1 base, with 15 bases remaining between them. The CDR3 DNA reads TGCGCCAGTCGTCCCAGCCCCGGGAACACTGAAGCTTTCTTT. Amino acids: CASRPSPGNTEAFF.

The chain recombines TRBV14 with TRBJ1-6; D is unclear. The CDR3 runs 16 residues. Germline CDR1 SGHDN, CDR2 FVKESK. V lost 4 bases and J lost 0, with 10 bases in between. The CDR3, as DNA: TGTGCCAGCAGCCCCGGCACGAGCTCCTATAATTCACCCCTCCACTTT. Translating it yields CASSPGTSSYNSPLHF.

The gene calls are TRBV5-1 and TRBJ1-6, with unresolved D. This CDR3 spans 14 amino acids. Germline values: CDR1 SGHRS, CDR2 YFSETQ. V lost 4 bases, J lost 8 bases, and 13 bases lay in between. In nucleotides, the CDR3 is TGCGCCAGCAGCCATGGCGTGGAACATTCACCCCTCCACTTT. Translating gives CASSHGVEHSPLHF.

This chain joins TRBV4-1 and TRBJ2-1; D gene uncertain. V was shortened by 0 bases and J by 6 bases, with 12 bases between the two germline ends. There are 15 residues in the CDR3. The V gene's germline CDR1 is MGHRA and CDR2 YSYEKL. As DNA, the CDR3 is TGCGCCAGCAGCCAAGATCGGGTTTCTGTCAATGAGCAGTTCTTC. It encodes CASSQDRVSVNEQFF.

This chain links TRBV6-5 with TRBJ2-7, with D hard to call. CDR3 length equals 12 residues. V was pared by 8 bases and J by 6 bases, with 14 bases between. CDR1 and CDR2 (germline): MNHEY, SVGAGI. This CDR3 is CASVSGSSEQYF. The DNA for the CDR3 is TGTGCCAGCGTCAGTGGTTCTTCCGAGCAGTACTTC.

This clone is labeled large. Other DNA sequences in this specimen translate into the identical CDR3. The chain recombines TRBV27 with TRBJ2-7, with D perhaps being TRBD1 or TRBD2 (5 bases each). Trimming removed 2 bases at V and 3 bases at J, with 8 bases between. The CDR3 has 13 amino acids. Germline V gene data show CDR1 as MNHEY and CDR2 as SMNVEV (reference sequence). In DNA form, the CDR3 reads TGTGCCAGCAGTTTAGGGGGAAGCTACGAGCAGTACTTC. Its protein is CASSLGGSYEQYF.